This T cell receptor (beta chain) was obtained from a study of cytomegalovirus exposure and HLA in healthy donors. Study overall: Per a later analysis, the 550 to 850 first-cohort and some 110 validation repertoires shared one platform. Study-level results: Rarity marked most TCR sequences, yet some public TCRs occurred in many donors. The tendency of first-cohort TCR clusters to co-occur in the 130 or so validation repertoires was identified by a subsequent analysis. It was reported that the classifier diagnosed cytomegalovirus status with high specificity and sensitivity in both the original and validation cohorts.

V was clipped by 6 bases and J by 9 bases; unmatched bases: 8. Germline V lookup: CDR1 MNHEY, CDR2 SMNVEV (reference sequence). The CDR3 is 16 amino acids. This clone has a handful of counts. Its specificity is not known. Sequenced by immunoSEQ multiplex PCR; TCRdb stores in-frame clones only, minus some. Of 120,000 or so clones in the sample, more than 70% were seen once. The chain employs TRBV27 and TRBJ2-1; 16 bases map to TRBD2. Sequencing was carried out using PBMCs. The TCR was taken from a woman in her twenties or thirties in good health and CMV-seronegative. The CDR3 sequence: CASSPLGLAGGSEQFF. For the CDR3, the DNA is TGTGCCAGCAGCCCTTTGGGACTAGCGGGGGGGAGTGAGCAGTTCTTC.